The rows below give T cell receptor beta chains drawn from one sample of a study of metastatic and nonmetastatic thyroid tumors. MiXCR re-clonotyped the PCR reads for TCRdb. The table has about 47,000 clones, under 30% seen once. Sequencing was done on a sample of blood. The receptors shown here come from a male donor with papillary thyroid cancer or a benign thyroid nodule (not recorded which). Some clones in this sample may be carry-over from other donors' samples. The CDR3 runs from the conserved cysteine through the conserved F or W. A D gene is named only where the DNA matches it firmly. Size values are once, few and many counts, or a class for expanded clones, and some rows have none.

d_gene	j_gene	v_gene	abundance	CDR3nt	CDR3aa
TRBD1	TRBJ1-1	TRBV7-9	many	TGTGCCAGCAGCTTCCAGGGGGCTGAAGCTTTCTTT	CASSFQGAEAFF
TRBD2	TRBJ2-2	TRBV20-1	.	TGCAGTGTACCTAGCGGGAGCACCGGGGAGCTGTTTTTT	CSVPSGSTGELFF
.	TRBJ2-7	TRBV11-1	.	TGTGCCAGCAGCATACCCGCGTGTAGGGGGGTCTACGAGCAGTACTTC	CASSIPACRGVYEQYF
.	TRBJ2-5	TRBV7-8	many	TGTGCCAGCAGCCGGGGTCAGGGCGGGCAGACCCAGTACTTC	CASSRGQGGQTQYF
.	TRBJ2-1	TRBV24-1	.	TGTGCCACCAGTGATCACGGGACCATGAGGGATGAGCAGTTCTTC	CATSDHGTMRDEQFF
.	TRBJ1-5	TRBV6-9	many	TGTGCCAGCAGCTGGGGGGGCCTAAGGGGCAATCAGCCCCAGCATTTT	CASSWGGLRGNQPQHF
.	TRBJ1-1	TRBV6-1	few	TGTGCCAGCAGCGACCTTTTCGGGACGGAGGCTTTGGCTGAAGCTTTCTTT	CASSDLFGTEALAEAFF
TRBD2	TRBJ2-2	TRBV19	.	TGTGCCAGTAGTACGACCAGCGGGGGGTACACCGGGGAACTGTTTTTT	CASSTTSGGYTGELFF
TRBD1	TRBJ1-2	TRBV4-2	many	TGTGCCAGCAGCCTCGGGGGACAGGGGGCTTCTAACTATGGCTACACCTTC	CASSLGGQGASNYGYTF
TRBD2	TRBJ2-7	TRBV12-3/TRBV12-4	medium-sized	TGTGCCAGCAGCCAAAGGACTAGCGGGAGAAGGGACGAGCAGTACTTC	CASSQRTSGRRDEQYF
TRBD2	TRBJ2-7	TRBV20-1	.	TGCAGTGCTAGGCCCCTTACTAGCGGAGACTCCTACGAGCAGTACTTC	CSARPLTSGDSYEQYF
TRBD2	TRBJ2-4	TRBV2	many	TGTGCCAGCCGGGGGTTGAGTAGCGGGAGTCTATCGGCCAAAAACATTCAGTACTTC	CASRGLSSGSLSAKNIQYF